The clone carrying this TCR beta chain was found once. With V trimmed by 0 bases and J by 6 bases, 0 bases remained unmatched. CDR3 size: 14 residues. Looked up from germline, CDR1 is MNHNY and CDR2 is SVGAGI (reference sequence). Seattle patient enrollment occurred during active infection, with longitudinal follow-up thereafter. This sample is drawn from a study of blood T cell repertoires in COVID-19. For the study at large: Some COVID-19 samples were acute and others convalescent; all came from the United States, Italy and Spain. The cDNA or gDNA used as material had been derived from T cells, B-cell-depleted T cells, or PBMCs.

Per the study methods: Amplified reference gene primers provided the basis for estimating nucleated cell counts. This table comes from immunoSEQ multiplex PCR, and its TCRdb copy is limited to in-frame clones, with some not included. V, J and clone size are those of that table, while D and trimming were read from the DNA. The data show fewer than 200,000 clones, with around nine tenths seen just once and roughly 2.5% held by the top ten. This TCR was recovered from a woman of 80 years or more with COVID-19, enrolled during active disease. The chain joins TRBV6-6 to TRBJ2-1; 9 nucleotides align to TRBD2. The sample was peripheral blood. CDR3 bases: TGTGCCAGCAGTTACTCGACTAGCGGCAATGAGCAGTTCTTC. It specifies CASSYSTSGNEQFF.